The clone carrying this T cell receptor beta chain was observed a single time. No antigen is known for it. Trimming cost V 2 bases and J 6 bases, with 10 bases left between them. The CDR3 totals 13 residues. CDR1 is MNHNY, CDR2 SVGAGI, per germline (reference sequence). The sample is drawn from a study of cytomegalovirus exposure and HLA in healthy donors. While unrecorded immune exposures were likely, the donors were nominally healthy when sampled. Study-wide findings and caveats: Donors belonging to an Asian-associated ancestry cluster reportedly showed fewer N-insertions in productive TCRs than the roughly 700-donor mean, according to what a later analysis found. Later analysis demonstrated an association between a missense DCLRE1C variant and TCR beta V- and J-gene trimming.

Amplification used 60 Vbeta primers and 13 Jbeta primers. Method: immunoSEQ multiplex PCR; TCRdb's copy keeps in-frame clones and lacks some. The table lists some 110,000 clones, around 80% of them singletons, with about 5.4% in the top ten. The sample taken for sequencing was PBMCs. The sequence was collected from a woman aged 18-29 years in good health and CMV-seropositive. The V gene is TRBV6-6, the J gene TRBJ1-2, with a weak D call TRBD1 (6 bases). The chain's CDR3 is CASSYVPGDGYTF. CDR3 sequence (DNA): TGTGCCAGCAGTTACGTGCCAGGGGATGGCTACACCTTC.